This TCR beta chain was obtained from a study of T cells in Graves' hyperthyroidism and ophthalmopathy. Study-level information: Peripheral blood was taken when the disease was first diagnosed, before any treatment began. The study, taken as a whole, reports: Researchers found most expanded thyroid clonotypes above 0.001 in blood as well.

This CDR3 spans 18 amino acids. V lost 0 bases and J lost 0; bases outside the gene matches: 8. TCR beta CDR3 region amplification was performed from RNA transcripts. Primed by the HTBI set, a first-round RT-PCR was run on the TCR CDR3. TCRdb independently ran MiXCR on the multiplex PCR reads; one entry per CDR3 protein. This table holds hundreds of thousands of distinct CDR3 sequences, around 13% found once. This clonotype appeared many times. Antigen: not known. This TCR derives from a young woman with Graves' hyperthyroidism that later progressed to Graves' ophthalmopathy. The source material was blood. The chain combines TRBV12-3 or TRBV12-4 with TRBJ1-3; 7 nucleotides agree with TRBD1. This CDR3 reads CASSLAGTAASSGNTIYF. The CDR3 nucleotides are TGTGCCAGCAGTTTAGCAGGGACAGCAGCGAGCTCTGGAAACACCATATATTTT.